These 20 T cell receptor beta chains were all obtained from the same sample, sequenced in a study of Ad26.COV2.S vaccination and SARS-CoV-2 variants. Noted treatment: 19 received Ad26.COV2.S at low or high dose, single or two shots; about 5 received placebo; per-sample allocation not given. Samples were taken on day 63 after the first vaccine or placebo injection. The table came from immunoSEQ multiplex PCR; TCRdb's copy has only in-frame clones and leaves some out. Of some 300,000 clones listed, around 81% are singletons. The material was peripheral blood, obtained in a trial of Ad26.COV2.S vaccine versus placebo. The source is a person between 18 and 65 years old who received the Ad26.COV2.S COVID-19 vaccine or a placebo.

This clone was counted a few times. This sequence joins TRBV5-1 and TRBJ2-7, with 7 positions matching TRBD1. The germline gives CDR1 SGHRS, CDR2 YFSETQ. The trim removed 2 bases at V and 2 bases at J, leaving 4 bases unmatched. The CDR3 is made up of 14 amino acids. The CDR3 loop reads CASSFQTGPYEQYF. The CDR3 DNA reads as TGCGCCAGCAGCTTCCAGACAGGGCCCTACGAGCAGTACTTC.

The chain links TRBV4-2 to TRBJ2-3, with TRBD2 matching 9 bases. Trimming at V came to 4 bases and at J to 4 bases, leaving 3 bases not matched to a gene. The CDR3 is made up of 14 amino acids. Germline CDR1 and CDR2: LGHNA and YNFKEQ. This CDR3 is CASSPRTSADTQYF. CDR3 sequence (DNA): TGTGCCAGCAGCCCGAGGACTAGCGCAGATACGCAGTATTTT.

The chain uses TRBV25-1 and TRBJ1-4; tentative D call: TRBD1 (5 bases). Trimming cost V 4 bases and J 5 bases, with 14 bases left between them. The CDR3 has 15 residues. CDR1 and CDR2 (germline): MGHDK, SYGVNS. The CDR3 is CASSAPSGRNEKLFF. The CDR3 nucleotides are TGTGCCAGCAGTGCTCCGTCAGGGAGAAATGAAAAACTGTTTTTT.

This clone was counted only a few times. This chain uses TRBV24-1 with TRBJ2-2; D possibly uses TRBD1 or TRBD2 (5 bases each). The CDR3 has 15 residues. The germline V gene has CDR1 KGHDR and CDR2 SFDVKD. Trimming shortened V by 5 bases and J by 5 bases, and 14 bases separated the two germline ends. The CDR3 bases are TGTGCCACCAGTGGGGGGAGAGGATGGACCGGGGAGCTGTTTTTT. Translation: CATSGGRGWTGELFF.

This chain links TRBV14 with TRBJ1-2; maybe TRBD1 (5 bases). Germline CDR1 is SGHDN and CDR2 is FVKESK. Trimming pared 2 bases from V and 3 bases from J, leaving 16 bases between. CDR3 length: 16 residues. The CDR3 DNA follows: TGTGCCAGCAGCCAAACTCTCAGCAGGGATTACTATGGCTACACCTTC. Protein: CASSQTLSRDYYGYTF.

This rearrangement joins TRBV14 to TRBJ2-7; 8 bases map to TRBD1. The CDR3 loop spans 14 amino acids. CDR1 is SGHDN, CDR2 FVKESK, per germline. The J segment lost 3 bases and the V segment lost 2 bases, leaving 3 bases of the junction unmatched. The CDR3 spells CASSQQGAIYEQYF. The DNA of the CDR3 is TGTGCCAGCAGCCAACAGGGGGCTATCTACGAGCAGTACTTC.

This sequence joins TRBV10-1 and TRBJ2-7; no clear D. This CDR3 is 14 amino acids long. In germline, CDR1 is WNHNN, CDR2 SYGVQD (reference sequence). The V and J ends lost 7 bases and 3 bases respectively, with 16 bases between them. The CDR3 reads CASMVLGWYYEQYF. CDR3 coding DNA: TGCGCCAGCATGGTGTTGGGGTGGTACTACGAGCAGTACTTC.

CDR3 nucleotides: TGTGCCAGCAGCCGAAGGGACAGGACTAGCACAGATACGCAGTATTTT. Translation gives CASSRRDRTSTDTQYF. The chain employs TRBV5-4 and TRBJ2-3; 8 positions match TRBD1. V was pared by 4 bases and J by 0 bases, with 7 bases of the junction left unmatched. There are 16 residues in the CDR3. The germline V gene encodes CDR1 SGHNT and CDR2 YYREEE (reference sequence).

CDR3 protein: CASSGAGVGGTEAFF. As DNA, the CDR3 is TGTGCCAGCAGTGGCGCGGGGGTTGGGGGCACTGAAGCTTTCTTT. The genes are TRBV2 and TRBJ1-1, with a weak D call TRBD1 (5 bases). The CDR3 sequence is 15 residues long. Per germline, CDR1 SNHLY and CDR2 FYNNEI. V lost 4 bases and J lost 4, with 16 bases in between.

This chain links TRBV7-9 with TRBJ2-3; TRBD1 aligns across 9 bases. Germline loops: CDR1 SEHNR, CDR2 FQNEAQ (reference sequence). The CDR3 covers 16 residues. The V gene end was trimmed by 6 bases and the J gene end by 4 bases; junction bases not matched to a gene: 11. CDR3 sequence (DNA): TGTGCCAGCAGGACACAGGGGGCGGGGAGGGCAGATACGCAGTATTTT. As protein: CASRTQGAGRADTQYF.

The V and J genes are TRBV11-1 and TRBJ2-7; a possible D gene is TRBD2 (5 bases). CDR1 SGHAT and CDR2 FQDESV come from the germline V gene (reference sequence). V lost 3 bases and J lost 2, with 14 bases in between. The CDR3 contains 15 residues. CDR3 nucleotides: TGTGCCAGCAGCTTGGAGAGGGTGCAGGCCTACGAGCAGTACTTC. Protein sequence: CASSLERVQAYEQYF.

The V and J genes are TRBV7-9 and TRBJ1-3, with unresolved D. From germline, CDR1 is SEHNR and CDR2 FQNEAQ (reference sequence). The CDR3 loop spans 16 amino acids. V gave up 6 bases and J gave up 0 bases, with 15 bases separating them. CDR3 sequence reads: CASRDRTVVSGNTIYF. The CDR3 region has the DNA TGTGCCAGCAGAGATAGGACGGTCGTCTCTGGAAACACCATATATTTT.

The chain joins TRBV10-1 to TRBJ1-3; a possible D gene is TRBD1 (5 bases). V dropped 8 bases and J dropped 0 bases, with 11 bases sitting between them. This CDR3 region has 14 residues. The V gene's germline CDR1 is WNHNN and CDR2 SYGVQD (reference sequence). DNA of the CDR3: TGCGCCAGCGGAGAGGGGTCCTCTGGAAACACCATATATTTT. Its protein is CASGEGSSGNTIYF.

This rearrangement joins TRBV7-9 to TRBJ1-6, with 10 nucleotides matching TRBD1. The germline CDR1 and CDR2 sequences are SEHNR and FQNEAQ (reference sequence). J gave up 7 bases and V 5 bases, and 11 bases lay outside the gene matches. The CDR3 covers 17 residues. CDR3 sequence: CASSVLPGQGTNSPLHF. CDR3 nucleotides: TGTGCCAGCAGCGTATTACCGGGACAGGGGACCAATTCACCCCTCCACTTT. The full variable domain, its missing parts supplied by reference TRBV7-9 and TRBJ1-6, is DTGVSQNPRHKITKRGQNVTFRCDPISEHNRLYWYRQTLGQGPEFLTYFQNEAQLEKSRLLSDRFSAERPKGSFSTLEIQRTEQGDSAMYLCASSVLPGQGTNSPLHFGNGTRLTVT.

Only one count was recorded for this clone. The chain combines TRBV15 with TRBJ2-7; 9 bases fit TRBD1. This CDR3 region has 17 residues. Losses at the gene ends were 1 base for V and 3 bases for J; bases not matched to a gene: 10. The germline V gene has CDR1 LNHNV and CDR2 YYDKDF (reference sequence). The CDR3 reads CATSRGGAGQGNYEQYF. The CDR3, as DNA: TGTGCCACCAGCAGAGGGGGCGCGGGACAGGGAAACTACGAGCAGTACTTC.

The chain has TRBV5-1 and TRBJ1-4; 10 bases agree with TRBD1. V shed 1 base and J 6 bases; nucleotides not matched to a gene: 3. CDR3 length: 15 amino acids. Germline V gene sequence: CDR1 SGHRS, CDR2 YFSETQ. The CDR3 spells CASSLIGTGDEKLFF. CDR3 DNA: TGCGCCAGCAGCTTGATCGGGACAGGGGATGAAAAACTGTTTTTT.

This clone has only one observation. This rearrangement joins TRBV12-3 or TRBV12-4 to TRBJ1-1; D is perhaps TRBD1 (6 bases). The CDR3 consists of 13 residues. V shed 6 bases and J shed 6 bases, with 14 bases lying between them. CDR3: CASRHQGLAEAFF. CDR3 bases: TGTGCCAGCAGGCATCAGGGGCTGGCTGAAGCTTTCTTT.

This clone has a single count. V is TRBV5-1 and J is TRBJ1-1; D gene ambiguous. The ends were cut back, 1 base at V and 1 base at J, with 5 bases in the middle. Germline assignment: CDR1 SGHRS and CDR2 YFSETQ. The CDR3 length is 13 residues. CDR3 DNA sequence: TGCGCCAGCAGCTTGTTTGGGAACACTGAAGCTTTCTTT. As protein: CASSLFGNTEAFF.

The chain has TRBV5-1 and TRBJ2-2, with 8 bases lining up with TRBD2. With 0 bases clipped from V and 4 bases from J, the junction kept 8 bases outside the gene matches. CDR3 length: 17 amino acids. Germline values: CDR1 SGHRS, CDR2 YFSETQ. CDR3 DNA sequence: TGCGCCAGCAGCTTGGCCGCGGGGGGACTATCCACCGGGGAGCTGTTTTTT. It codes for CASSLAAGGLSTGELFF.

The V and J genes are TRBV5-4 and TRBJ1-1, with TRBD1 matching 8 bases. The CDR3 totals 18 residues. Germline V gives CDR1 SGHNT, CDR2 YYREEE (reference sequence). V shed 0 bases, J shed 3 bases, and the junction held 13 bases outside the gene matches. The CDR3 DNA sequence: TGTGCCAGCAGCTTGGGACCGGACAGGGTAGGGGCGGACACTGAAGCTTTCTTT. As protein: CASSLGPDRVGADTEAFF.